This TCR beta chain was sequenced in a study of synovial regulatory T cells in juvenile arthritis (dated by TCRdb to the mid-2010s). Study-wide context: Of the sequenced patients, over five received methotrexate, one received methotrexate plus infliximab, three were therapy-naive, and one had no treatment information. The study compared TCRbeta CDR3 repertoires of blood iaTreg cells, other blood Treg cells and synovial fluid Treg cells from matched patient samples. Effector T cell subsets were also sequenced in this cohort for comparisons, but the Treg dataset alone covers only blood and synovial fluid Treg cells. The TCR repertoire comparisons covered Treg and Teff subsets from 10 to 11 JIA patients with active disease.

TCR repertoire donors were 11 juvenile idiopathic arthritis patients with active disease who had not reached inactive disease, 3 polyarticular and 8 oligoarticular. The median age of the TCR-sequenced patients was about 10 years (range 2.4-22.9), and their median disease duration was roughly 7 years (range 0.2-19.1). Samples for TCR repertoire analysis came from two centres in Italy. Peripheral blood mononuclear cells were separated on a Histopaque-1077 density gradient and then cryopreserved in around 90% FCS with roughly 10% DMSO. The CDR3 covers 15 residues, taking in both the cysteine and the phenylalanine. The protein alone is recorded here. In the germline V gene, CDR1 corresponds to SGHRS and CDR2 to YFSETQ. What the research found in general, with its limitations: Synovial Treg cells shared more CDR3 sequences with iaTreg cells than with other blood Treg cells, and Chao-Jaccard similarity confirmed that synovial Treg cells were more closely related to iaTreg cells. Lower TCR diversity was observed in blood iaTreg cells than in other blood Treg cells, consistent with antigen-driven expansion. iaTreg TCR repertoires were found to be largely private across patients and to partially overlap with synovial Teff and blood CPL repertoires.

As concerns this clone: Its target antigen remains unknown.

The method was the immunoSEQ multiplex PCR assay. TCRbeta CDR3 sequencing was performed by Adaptive Biotechnologies. The authors' pipeline ran thus. Repertoire similarity used the Chao-modified Jaccard index and median clonotype overlap from 200 random subsamples at equal sample size. The similarity analyses were based on either productive nucleotide sequences or amino acid sequences translated in silico. To compare repertoires, the researchers applied hierarchical clustering with single linkage as well as t-SNE, based on Chao-modified Jaccard distances. Repertoire diversity was assessed with the Renyi index over a range of alpha values after the sample sizes were normalised. TCRdb obtained this table from immuneACCESS and retained in-frame rearrangements with V and J assigned. These tables miss some clones; where compared with another copy, unresolved V genes account for less than half of the shortfall, and the remainder is unexplained. D and trimming were read from the DNA, whereas the V and J calls and clone size are those reported in that table. This sample's table contains 9,000 to 10,000 clones. In total, the top ten clones hold less than 1% of the sample.

The chain is assembled from TRBV5-1 and TRBJ2-7; the D gene TCRdb calls, TRBD1, cannot be checked with no DNA. The material sequenced was Treg cells from blood. Interpreted using the paper, the cell subset or site label stands for: remaining (HLA-DR-negative) circulating blood Treg cells. This sequence originates from a donor between 2 and 29 years old with juvenile idiopathic arthritis. Here the CDR3 is given as CASSPPGTGFYEQYF.